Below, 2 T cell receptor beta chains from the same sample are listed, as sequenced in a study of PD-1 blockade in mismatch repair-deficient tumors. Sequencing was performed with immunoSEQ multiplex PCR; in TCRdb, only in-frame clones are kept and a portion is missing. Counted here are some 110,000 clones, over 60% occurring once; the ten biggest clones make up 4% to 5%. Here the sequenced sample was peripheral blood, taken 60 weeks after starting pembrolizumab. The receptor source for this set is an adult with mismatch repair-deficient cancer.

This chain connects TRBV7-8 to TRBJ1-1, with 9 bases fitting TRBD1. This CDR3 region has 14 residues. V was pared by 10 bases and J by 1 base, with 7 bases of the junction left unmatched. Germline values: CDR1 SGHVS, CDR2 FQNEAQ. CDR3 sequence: CAIKRTGANTEAFF. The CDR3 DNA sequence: TGTGCCATAAAGAGGACAGGGGCGAACACTGAAGCTTTCTTT.

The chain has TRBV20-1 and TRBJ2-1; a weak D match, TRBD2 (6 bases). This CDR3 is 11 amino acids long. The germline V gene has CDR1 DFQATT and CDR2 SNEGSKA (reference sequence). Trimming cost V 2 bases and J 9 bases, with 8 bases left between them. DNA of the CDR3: TGCAGTGCTAGATCGGGGGTTGAGCAGTTCTTC. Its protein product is CSARSGVEQFF.